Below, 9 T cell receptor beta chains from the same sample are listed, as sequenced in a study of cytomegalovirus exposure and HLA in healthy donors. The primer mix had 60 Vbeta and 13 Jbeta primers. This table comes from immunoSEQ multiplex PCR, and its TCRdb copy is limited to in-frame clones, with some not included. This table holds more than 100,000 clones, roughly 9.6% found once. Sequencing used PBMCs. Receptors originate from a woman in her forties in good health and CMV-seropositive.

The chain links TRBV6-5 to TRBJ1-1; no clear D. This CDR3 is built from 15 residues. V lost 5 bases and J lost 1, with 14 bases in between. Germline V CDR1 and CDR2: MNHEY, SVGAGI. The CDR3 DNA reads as TGTGCCAGCAGTCGACTAAAAGGCGCGAACACTGAAGCTTTCTTT. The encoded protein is CASSRLKGANTEAFF.

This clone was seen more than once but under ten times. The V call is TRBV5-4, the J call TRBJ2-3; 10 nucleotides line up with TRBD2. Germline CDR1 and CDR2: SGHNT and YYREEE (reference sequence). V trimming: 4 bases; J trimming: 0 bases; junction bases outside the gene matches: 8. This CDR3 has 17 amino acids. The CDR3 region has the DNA TGTGCCAGCAGCCTCAGGCTGACTAGCGGGAGCACAGATACGCAGTATTTT. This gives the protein CASSLRLTSGSTDTQYF.

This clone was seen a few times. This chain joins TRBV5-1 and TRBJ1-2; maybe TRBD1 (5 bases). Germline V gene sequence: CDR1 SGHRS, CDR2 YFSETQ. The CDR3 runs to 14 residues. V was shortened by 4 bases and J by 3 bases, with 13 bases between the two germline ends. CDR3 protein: CASSPGSGDYGYTF. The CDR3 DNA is TGCGCCAGCAGCCCCGGTTCGGGGGACTATGGCTACACCTTC.

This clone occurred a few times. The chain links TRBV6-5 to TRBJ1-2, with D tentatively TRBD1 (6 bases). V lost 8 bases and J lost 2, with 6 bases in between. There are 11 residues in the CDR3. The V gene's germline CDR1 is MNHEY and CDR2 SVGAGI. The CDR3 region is CASGQNYGYTF. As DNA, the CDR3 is TGTGCCAGCGGACAGAACTATGGCTACACCTTC.

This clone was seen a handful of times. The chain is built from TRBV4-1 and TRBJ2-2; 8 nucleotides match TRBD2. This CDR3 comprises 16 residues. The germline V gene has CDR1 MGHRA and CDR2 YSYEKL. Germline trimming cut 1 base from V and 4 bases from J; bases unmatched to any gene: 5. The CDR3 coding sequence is TGCGCCAGCAGCCAAGTGATAGCGGGGTTCACCGGGGAGCTGTTTTTT. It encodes CASSQVIAGFTGELFF.

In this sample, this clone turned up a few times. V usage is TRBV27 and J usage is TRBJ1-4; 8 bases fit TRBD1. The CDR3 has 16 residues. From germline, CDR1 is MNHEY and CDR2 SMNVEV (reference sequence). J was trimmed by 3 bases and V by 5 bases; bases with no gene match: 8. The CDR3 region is CASSPSGQGPNEKLFF. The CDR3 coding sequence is TGTGCCAGCAGTCCATCCGGACAGGGTCCTAATGAAAAACTGTTTTTT.

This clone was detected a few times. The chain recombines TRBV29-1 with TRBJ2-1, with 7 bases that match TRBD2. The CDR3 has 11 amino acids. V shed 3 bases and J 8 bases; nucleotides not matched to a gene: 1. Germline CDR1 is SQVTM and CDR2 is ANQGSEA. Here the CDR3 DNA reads TGCAGCGTTGACGGGGGGTATGAGCAGTTCTTC. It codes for CSVDGGYEQFF.

The CDR3: CASSRPGGANTEAFF. For the CDR3, the DNA is TGTGCCAGCAGCCGACCGGGGGGGGCGAACACTGAAGCTTTCTTT. The V gene is TRBV14, the J gene TRBJ1-1, with TRBD1 as a possible D gene (6 bases). The V gene's germline CDR1 is SGHDN and CDR2 FVKESK. The ends were cut back, 4 bases at V and 1 base at J, with 13 bases in the middle. CDR3 length: 15 residues.

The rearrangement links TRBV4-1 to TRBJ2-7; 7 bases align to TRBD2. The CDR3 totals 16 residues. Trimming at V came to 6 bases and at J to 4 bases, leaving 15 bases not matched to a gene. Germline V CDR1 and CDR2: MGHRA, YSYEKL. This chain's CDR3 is CASSPGVAGDFYEQYF. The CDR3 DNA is TGCGCCAGCAGTCCGGGAGTAGCGGGCGATTTTTACGAGCAGTACTTC.